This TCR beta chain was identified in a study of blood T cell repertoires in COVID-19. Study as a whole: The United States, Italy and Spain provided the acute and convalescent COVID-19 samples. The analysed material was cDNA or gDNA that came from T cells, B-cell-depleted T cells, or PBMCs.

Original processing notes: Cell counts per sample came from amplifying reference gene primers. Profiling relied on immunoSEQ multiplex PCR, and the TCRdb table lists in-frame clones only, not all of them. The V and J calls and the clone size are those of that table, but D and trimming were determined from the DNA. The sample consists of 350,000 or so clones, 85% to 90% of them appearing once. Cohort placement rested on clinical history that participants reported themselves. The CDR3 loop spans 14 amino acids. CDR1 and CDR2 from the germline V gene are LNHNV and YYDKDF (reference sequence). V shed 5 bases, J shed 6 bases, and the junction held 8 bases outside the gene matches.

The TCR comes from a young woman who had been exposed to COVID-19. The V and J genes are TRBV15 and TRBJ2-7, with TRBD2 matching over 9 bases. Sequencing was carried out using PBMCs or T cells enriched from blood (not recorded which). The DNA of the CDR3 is TGTGCCACCAGCGGGTTAGCGGGAGCGAGCGAGCAGTACTTC. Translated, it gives CATSGLAGASEQYF.